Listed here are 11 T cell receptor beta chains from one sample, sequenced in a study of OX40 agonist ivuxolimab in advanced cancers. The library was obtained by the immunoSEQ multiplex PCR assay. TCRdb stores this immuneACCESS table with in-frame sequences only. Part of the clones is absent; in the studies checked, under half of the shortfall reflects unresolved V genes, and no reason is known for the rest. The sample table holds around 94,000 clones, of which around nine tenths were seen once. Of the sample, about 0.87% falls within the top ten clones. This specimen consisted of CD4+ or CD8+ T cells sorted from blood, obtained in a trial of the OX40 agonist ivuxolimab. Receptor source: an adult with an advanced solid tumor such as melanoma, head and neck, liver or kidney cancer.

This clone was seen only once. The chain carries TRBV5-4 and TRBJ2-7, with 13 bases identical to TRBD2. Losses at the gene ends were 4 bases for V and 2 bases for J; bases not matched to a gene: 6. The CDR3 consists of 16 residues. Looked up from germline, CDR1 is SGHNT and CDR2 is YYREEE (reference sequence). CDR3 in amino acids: CASSPRLAGGAYEQYF. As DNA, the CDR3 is TGTGCCAGCAGCCCGCGACTAGCGGGAGGAGCCTACGAGCAGTACTTC.

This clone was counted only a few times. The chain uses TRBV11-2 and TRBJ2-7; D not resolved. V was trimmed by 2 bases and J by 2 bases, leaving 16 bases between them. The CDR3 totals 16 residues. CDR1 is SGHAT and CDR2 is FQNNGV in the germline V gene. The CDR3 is CASSLRGRRSPYEQYF. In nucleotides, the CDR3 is TGTGCCAGCAGCTTACGAGGTCGTAGGTCCCCCTACGAGCAGTACTTC.

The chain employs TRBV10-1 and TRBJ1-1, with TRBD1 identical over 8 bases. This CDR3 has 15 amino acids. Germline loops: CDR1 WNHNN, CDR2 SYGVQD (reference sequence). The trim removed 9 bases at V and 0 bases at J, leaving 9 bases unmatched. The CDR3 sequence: CASRDRGNMNTEAFF. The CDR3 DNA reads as TGCGCCAGTAGAGACAGGGGAAATATGAACACTGAAGCTTTCTTT.

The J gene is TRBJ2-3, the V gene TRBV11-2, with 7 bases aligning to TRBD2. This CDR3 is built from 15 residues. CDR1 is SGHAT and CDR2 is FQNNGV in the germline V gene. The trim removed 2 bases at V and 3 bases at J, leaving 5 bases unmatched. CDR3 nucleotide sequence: TGTGCCAGCAGCTTACAATCCGGGAGGACAGATACGCAGTATTTT. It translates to CASSLQSGRTDTQYF.

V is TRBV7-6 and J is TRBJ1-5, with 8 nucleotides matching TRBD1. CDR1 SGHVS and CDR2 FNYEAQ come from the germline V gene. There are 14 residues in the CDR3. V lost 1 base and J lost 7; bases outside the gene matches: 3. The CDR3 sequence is CASSLDPGGQPQHF. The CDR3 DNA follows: TGTGCCAGCAGCTTAGACCCAGGGGGCCAGCCCCAGCATTTT.

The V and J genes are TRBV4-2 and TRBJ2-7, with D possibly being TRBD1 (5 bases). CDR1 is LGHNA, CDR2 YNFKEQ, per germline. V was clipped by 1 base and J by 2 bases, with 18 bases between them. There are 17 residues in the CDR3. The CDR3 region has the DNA TGTGCCAGCAGCCAAGTAATCGGCCAGGGCCTCACCTACGAGCAGTACTTC. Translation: CASSQVIGQGLTYEQYF.

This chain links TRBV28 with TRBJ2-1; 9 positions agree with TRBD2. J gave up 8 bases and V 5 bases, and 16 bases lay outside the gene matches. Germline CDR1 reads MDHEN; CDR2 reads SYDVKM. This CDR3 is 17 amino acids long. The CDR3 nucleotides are TGTGCCAGCAGTGCCATGGGGGGCGGGAGGGCCTCGGATGAGCAGTTCTTC. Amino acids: CASSAMGGGRASDEQFF.

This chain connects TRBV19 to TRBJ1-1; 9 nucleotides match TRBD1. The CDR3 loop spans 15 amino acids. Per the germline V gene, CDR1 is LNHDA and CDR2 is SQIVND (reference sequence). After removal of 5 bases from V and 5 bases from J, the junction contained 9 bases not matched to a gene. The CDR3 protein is CASSLTDRGRTEAFF. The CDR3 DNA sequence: TGTGCCAGTAGTCTAACGGACAGGGGTCGGACTGAAGCTTTCTTT. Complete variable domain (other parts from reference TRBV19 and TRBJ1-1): DGGITQSPKYLFRKEGQNVTLSCEQNLNHDAMYWYRQDPGQGLRLIYYSQIVNDFQKGDIAEGYSVSREKKESFPLTVTSAQKNPTAFYLCASSLTDRGRTEAFFGQGTRLTVV.

CDR3: CASSLGTNRGPTEAFF. The CDR3 DNA follows: TGTGCCAGCAGCTTAGGGACCAACAGGGGACCCACTGAAGCTTTCTTT. The rearrangement links TRBV7-9 to TRBJ1-1; 7 bases fit TRBD1. J lost 4 bases, V lost 1 base, and 9 bases had no gene match. The CDR3 is 16 amino acids. Germline-derived CDR1 and CDR2 are SEHNR and FQNEAQ (reference sequence).

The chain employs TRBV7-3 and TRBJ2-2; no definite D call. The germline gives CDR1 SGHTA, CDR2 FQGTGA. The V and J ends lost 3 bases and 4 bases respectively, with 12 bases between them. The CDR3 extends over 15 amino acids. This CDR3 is CASSLHRTVTGELFF. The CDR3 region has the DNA TGTGCCAGCAGCTTGCACCGGACGGTCACCGGGGAGCTGTTTTTT.

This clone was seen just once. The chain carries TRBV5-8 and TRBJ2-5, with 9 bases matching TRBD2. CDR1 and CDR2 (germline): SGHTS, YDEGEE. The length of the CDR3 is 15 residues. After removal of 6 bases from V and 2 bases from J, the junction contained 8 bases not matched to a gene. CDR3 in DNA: TGTGCCAGCAACACCTTGCGGGAGGGGCAAGAGACCCAGTACTTC. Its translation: CASNTLREGQETQYF.